The 20 T cell receptor beta chains below were found in one sample sequenced in a study of T cells in Graves' hyperthyroidism and ophthalmopathy. Amplified TCR beta CDR3 regions derived from RNA transcripts. An initial round of RT-PCR targeting the TCR CDR3 relied on the HTBI primer set. TCRdb redid the calling of the multiplex PCR reads with MiXCR, one entry per CDR3 protein. The sample carries almost 500,000 distinct CDR3 sequences, 22% recorded once. The sequencing input was blood. Receptor source: a woman aged 65 to 85 with Graves' ophthalmopathy.

This clonotype was seen ten or more times. J is TRBJ1-1 and V is TRBV28; TRBD1 agrees at 8 bases. Germline V CDR1 and CDR2: MDHEN, SYDVKM. After removal of 5 bases from V and 1 base from J, the junction contained 6 bases not matched to a gene. This CDR3 spans 15 amino acids. The DNA for the CDR3 is TGTGCCAGCAGTCCGAGGACAGGGAGGAACACTGAAGCTTTCTTT. Amino acids: CASSPRTGRNTEAFF.

This clonotype turned up a few times. The chain is built from TRBV19 and TRBJ2-7; D gene unclear. V was shortened by 3 bases and J by 1 base, with 7 bases between the two germline ends. Germline-derived CDR1 and CDR2 are LNHDA and SQIVND (reference sequence). The CDR3 runs 13 residues. The CDR3 loop reads CASSMEVSYEQYF. The CDR3 nucleotides read TGTGCCAGTAGTATGGAAGTTTCCTACGAGCAGTACTTC. Full variable domain (rest looked up from reference TRBV19 and TRBJ2-7): DGGITQSPKYLFRKEGQNVTLSCEQNLNHDAMYWYRQDPGQGLRLIYYSQIVNDFQKGDIAEGYSVSREKKESFPLTVTSAQKNPTAFYLCASSMEVSYEQYFGPGTRLTVT.

The rearrangement links TRBV12-3 or TRBV12-4 to TRBJ2-1, with 10 bases matching TRBD2. Trimming removed 5 bases from V and 4 bases from J; junction bases left unmatched: 8. There are 16 residues in the CDR3. This chain's CDR3 is CASSAPGLAYYNEQFF. DNA of the CDR3: TGTGCCAGCAGTGCCCCGGGACTAGCGTATTACAATGAGCAGTTCTTC.

This rearrangement joins TRBV18 to TRBJ1-4; no definite D call. The germline V and J ends were trimmed by 3 bases and 10 bases, with 15 bases remaining between them. This CDR3 region has 14 residues. Germline assignment: CDR1 KGHSH and CDR2 LQKENI. CDR3 protein: CASSPSAPLGKLFF. The DNA of the CDR3 is TGTGCCAGCTCACCGAGCGCACCCCTTGGAAAACTGTTTTTT.

There are a few counts of this clonotype. The chain couples TRBV30 to TRBJ1-2, with 7 bases aligning to TRBD1. V shed 2 bases, J shed 4 bases, and the junction held 7 bases outside the gene matches. CDR3 length: 14 amino acids. The germline V gene has CDR1 GTSNPN and CDR2 SVGIG (reference sequence). The CDR3 region is CAWSNRGRGYGYTF. In DNA, the CDR3 is TGTGCCTGGAGTAACAGGGGAAGGGGCTATGGCTACACCTTC.

A few counts support this clonotype. The V gene is TRBV7-2, the J gene TRBJ1-2; perhaps TRBD1 as D (6 bases). The CDR3 covers 15 residues. V gave up 3 bases and J gave up 8 bases, with 19 bases separating them. Per germline, CDR1 SGHTA and CDR2 FQGNSA. The CDR3 protein is CASSLTGSPMGGYTF. Written as DNA, the CDR3 is TGTGCCAGCAGCTTGACAGGTTCCCCCATGGGAGGCTACACCTTC.

Worth noting for this clonotype: One base away lies a much larger clone, so this may be a sequencing read error. The rearrangement uses TRBV3-1 and TRBJ1-2; D uncertain. The CDR3 is 14 amino acids. Germline lookup yields CDR1 LGHDT and CDR2 YNNKEL (reference sequence). In nucleotides, the CDR3 is TGTGCCAGCAGCCAAGGAGGAGCTAACTATTGCTACACCTTC. Its protein is CASSQGGANYCYTF.

As for this clonotype: A much larger clone differs by one base, so this may be a read error. The chain recombines TRBV20-1 with TRBJ2-3; D unclear. The CDR3 is 15 amino acids. Trimming took off 3 bases at V and 2 bases at J, with 15 bases between the two ends. From germline, CDR1 is DFQATT and CDR2 SNEGSKA (reference sequence). The CDR3 protein is CSASKGSHDTDTQYF. In DNA, the CDR3 is TGCAGTGCTAGTAAGGGCAGCCATGACACAGATACGCAGTATTTT.

The V gene is TRBV12-3 or TRBV12-4, the J gene TRBJ1-1; unclear D gene. V dropped 0 bases and J dropped 10 bases, with 18 bases sitting between them. CDR3 length: 15 residues. CDR3 amino acids: CASSLALAVTAGAFF. CDR3 DNA sequence: TGTGCCAGCAGTTTAGCCCTGGCGGTGACTGCGGGAGCTTTCTTT.

The rearrangement links TRBV7-9 to TRBJ2-7; 14 nucleotides agree with TRBD2. Germline loops: CDR1 SEHNR, CDR2 FQNEAQ (reference sequence). The CDR3 covers 15 residues. V lost 5 bases and J lost 5; bases outside the gene matches: 5. CDR3 bases: TGTGCCAGCAGCCCGGGACTAGCGGGAGCCCACGAGCAGTACTTC. Its translation: CASSPGLAGAHEQYF.

This clonotype has more than one count but fewer than ten. V gene TRBV7-3 combines with J gene TRBJ2-3; no clear D. This CDR3 has 14 residues. Germline V gene lookup returns CDR1 SGHTA and CDR2 FQGTGA. The V end lost 3 bases, the J end lost 2 bases, and 9 bases lay between the germline ends. The CDR3 DNA reads TGTGCCAGCAGCTTTAGGGCCGTCACAGATACGCAGTATTTT. It is translated as CASSFRAVTDTQYF. Combining the CDR3 with reference TRBV7-3 and TRBJ2-3 gives the whole variable domain GAGVSQTPSNKVTEKGKYVELRCDPISGHTALYWYRQSLGQGPEFLIYFQGTGAADDSGLPNDRFFAVRPEGSVSTLKIQRTERGDSAVYLCASSFRAVTDTQYFGPGTRLTVL.

This clonotype came up many times. The chain combines TRBV7-9 with TRBJ2-2, with 10 bases aligning to TRBD2. The CDR3 is 15 residues long. V was clipped by 2 bases and J by 4 bases; unmatched bases: 1. CDR1 and CDR2 from the germline V gene are SEHNR and FQNEAQ (reference sequence). The CDR3 sequence: CASSLLAGGTGELFF. Written as DNA, the CDR3 is TGTGCCAGCAGCTTATTAGCGGGAGGCACCGGGGAGCTGTTTTTT.

The rearrangement joins TRBV20-1 to TRBJ2-5; D might be TRBD1 or TRBD2, each matching 5 bases. Trimming cost V 4 bases and J 5 bases, with 8 bases left between them. Per the germline V gene, CDR1 is DFQATT and CDR2 is SNEGSKA (reference sequence). The CDR3 has 11 amino acids. CDR3 sequence: CSATGTETQYF. In DNA form, the CDR3 reads TGCAGTGCTACAGGGACGGAGACCCAGTACTTC.

The V call is TRBV11-3, the J call TRBJ2-6; the D gene is possibly TRBD2 (5 bases). The CDR3 has 16 amino acids. Trimming shortened V by 5 bases and J by 4 bases, and 15 bases separated the two germline ends. CDR1 is SGHNT and CDR2 is YENEEA in the germline V gene. CDR3: CASSPGLGEGANVLTF. The CDR3 region has the DNA TGTGCCAGCAGCCCAGGACTTGGAGAGGGGGCCAACGTCCTGACTTTC.

The genes are TRBV28 and TRBJ2-1; no clear D. This CDR3 spans 10 amino acids. The V end was cut by 11 bases, the J end by 9 bases, with 11 bases between. Germline-derived CDR1 and CDR2 are MDHEN and SYDVKM. The CDR3: CASFGVEQFF. Here the CDR3 DNA reads TGTGCCTCTTTCGGCGTTGAGCAGTTCTTC. The full variable domain, its missing parts supplied by reference TRBV28 and TRBJ2-1, is DVKVTQSSRYLVKRTGEKVFLECVQDMDHENMFWYRQDPGLGLRLIYFSYDVKMKEKGDIPEGYSVSREKKERFSLILESASTNQTSMYLCASFGVEQFFGPGTRLTVL.

This clonotype occurred a few times. The V and J genes are TRBV12-3 or TRBV12-4 and TRBJ2-6; 7 nucleotides agree with TRBD2. The CDR3 is made up of 17 amino acids. V lost 3 bases, J lost 2 bases, and 7 bases stayed unmatched. CDR3 sequence (DNA): TGTGCCAGCAGTTTTTGGGCGGGAGAACCTGGGGCCAACGTCCTGACTTTC. Encoded protein: CASSFWAGEPGANVLTF.

A few counts support this clonotype. The rearrangement uses TRBV20-1 and TRBJ2-1, with 10 bases matching TRBD1. V was clipped by 6 bases and J by 7 bases; unmatched bases: 9. The CDR3 has 14 residues. The germline V gene has CDR1 DFQATT and CDR2 SNEGSKA (reference sequence). This CDR3 is CSAPRPGQGNEQFF. The CDR3 region has the DNA TGCAGTGCCCCTCGACCGGGACAGGGGAATGAGCAGTTCTTC.

This clonotype came up many times. The V gene is TRBV6-1, the J gene TRBJ1-2, with D hard to call. CDR3 length: 15 amino acids. Trimming shortened V by 1 base and J by 8 bases, and 17 bases separated the two germline ends. CDR1 and CDR2 (germline): MNHNS, SASEGT. The CDR3 DNA follows: TGTGCCAGCAGTGAAGGTCACACGGAGCCCCTAGGCTACACCTTC. Translated: CASSEGHTEPLGYTF.

The J gene is TRBJ2-5, the V gene TRBV10-2; TRBD1 aligns across 7 bases. The CDR3 contains 14 residues. Germline lookup yields CDR1 WSHSY and CDR2 SAAADI. The V segment lost 7 bases and the J segment 6 bases; nucleotides outside the gene matches: 11. CDR3 protein: CASIGTEGSQTQYF. CDR3 sequence (DNA): TGCGCCAGCATTGGGACAGAGGGATCGCAGACCCAGTACTTC.

V usage is TRBV20-1 and J usage is TRBJ2-3; D call uncertain. Trimming shortened V by 1 base and J by 6 bases, and 23 bases separated the two germline ends. CDR1 is DFQATT, CDR2 SNEGSKA, per germline (reference sequence). The CDR3 spans 17 residues. The CDR3 protein is CSARVRKHFSTRDTQYF. CDR3 nucleotides: TGCAGTGCTAGAGTGAGGAAACACTTTTCAACCAGGGATACGCAGTATTTT.